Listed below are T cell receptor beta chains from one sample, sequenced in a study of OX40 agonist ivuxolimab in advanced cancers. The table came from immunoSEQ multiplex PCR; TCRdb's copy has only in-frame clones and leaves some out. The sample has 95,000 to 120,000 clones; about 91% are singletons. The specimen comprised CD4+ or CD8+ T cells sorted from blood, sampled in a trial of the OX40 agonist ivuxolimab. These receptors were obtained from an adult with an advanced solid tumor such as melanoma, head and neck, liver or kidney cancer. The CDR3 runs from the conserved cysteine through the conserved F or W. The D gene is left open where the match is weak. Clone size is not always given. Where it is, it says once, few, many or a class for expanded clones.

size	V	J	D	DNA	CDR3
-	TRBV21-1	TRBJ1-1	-	TGTGCCAGCAGTAACCCCCCCAACGTCGCTGAAGCTTTCTTT	CASSNPPNVAEAFF
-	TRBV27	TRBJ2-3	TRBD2	TGTGCCAGCAGTTTATGGCTAGCGGGAAAGTTACGGAAGGGCGGAGATACGCAGTATTTT	CASSLWLAGKLRKGGDTQYF
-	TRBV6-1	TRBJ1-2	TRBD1	TGTGCCAGCAGTGACCTTACAGGGGTTTCTGGCTACACCTTC	CASSDLTGVSGYTF
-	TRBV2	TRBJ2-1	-	TGTGCCCAAGGCAGCGGACGGAGCTCCTACAATGAGCAGTTCTTC	CAQGSGRSSYNEQFF
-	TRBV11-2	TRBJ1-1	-	TGTGCCAGCAGCTTAGGGGCAGGGGCATCATCTAGAGGAGCTTTCTTT	CASSLGAGASSRGAFF
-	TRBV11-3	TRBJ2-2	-	TGTGCCAGCAGCTTCGCAAGTTGGAACGGGGAGCTGTTTTTT	CASSFASWNGELFF
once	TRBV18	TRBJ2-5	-	TGTGCCAGCTCACCATCATCGGTCGCAGAGACCCAGTACTTC	CASSPSSVAETQYF
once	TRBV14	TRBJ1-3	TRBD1	TGTGCCAGCAGCCTGGGACAGGGCAACTCTGGAAACACCATATATTTT	CASSLGQGNSGNTIYF
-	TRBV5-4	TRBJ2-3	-	TGTGCCAGCAGGGAAGGGTCTAGCACAGATACGCAGTATTTT	CASREGSSTDTQYF
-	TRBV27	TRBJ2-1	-	TGTGCCAGCAGTTCACCGACAGAGGGGAATGAGCAGTTCTTC	CASSSPTEGNEQFF
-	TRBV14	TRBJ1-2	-	TGTGCCAGCAGCCAAGCTTCAGGGTTTAGGAACTATGGCTACACCTTC	CASSQASGFRNYGYTF
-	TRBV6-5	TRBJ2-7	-	TGTGCCAGCAGGATCCCCCACGGCTACGAGCAGTACTTC	CASRIPHGYEQYF
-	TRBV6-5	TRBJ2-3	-	TGTGCCAGCAATTTAGGGCCACAGACAGATACGCAGTATTTT	CASNLGPQTDTQYF
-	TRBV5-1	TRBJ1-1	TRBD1	TGCGCCAGCAGCACCACCGGGACAGCGAACACTGAAGCTTTCTTT	CASSTTGTANTEAFF
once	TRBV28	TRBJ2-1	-	TGTGCCAGCAGTTTAAAGGGATATGGGGCGGGATTATCTAATGAGCAGTTCTTC	CASSLKGYGAGLSNEQFF
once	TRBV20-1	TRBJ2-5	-	TGCAGTGCTAGGGATCAAGAGACCCAGTACTTC	CSARDQETQYF
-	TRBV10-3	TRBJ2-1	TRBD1	TGTGCCATCAGTGAGTCGGAAGTGGTCAGGGGGCTGGAGAATGAGCAGTTCTTC	CAISESEVVRGLENEQFF
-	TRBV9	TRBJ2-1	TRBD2	TGTGCCAGCAGCGTAGGGAAGGGGACTAGCGGGGAGGAGAGCTACAATGAGCAGTTCTTC	CASSVGKGTSGEESYNEQFF
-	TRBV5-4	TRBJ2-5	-	TGTGCCAGCAGCCGGACGGCCTTTAGCCAAGAGACCCAGTACTTC	CASSRTAFSQETQYF
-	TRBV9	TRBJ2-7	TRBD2	TGTGCCAGCAGCGTACTAGACACTAGCGGGACCCCCACGCGGTTCTTC	CASSVLDTSGTPTRFF
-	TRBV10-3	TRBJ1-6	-	TGTGCCACCCGAGCGCAAGGGGTTTATAATTCACCCCTCCACTTT	CATRAQGVYNSPLHF
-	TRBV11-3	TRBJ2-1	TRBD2	TGTGCCAGCAGCTTAGATATGACTAGCGGGAGGGCCTACAATGAGCAGTTCTTC	CASSLDMTSGRAYNEQFF